A single TCR beta chain is shown here with its context. What it binds is unknown. V lost 2 bases, J lost 10 bases, and 2 bases stayed unmatched. This CDR3 region has 13 residues. Per the germline V gene, CDR1 is MGHDK and CDR2 is SYGVNS. This specimen belongs to a study of graft-versus-host responses after intestinal transplantation. About the study: Transplant recipients had multivisceral, liver-intestinal, or isolated intestinal grafts. After anti-thymocyte globulin induction, recipients took tacrolimus and steroids for 3 to 4 years.

Notes on the study in general: After transplant, early declines in HvG clones were associated with peak levels of circulating GvH clones. Allografts of patients with graft-donor T cell macrochimerism showed high graft-versus-host to host-versus-graft clone ratios.

Assay: immunoSEQ multiplex PCR; the TCRdb copy retains only in-frame clones and omits some. The repertoire holds over 75,000 clones, with around 93% as singletons. The genes are TRBV25-1 and TRBJ2-1, with 10 bases matching TRBD1. The starting material was unstimulated CD8+ T cells sorted from spleen or lymph node cells, obtained before transplant. The source of this sequence is a human donor who was the organ donor for an intestinal transplant. The CDR3 sequence is CASSEDRGHEQFF. The CDR3 bases are TGTGCCAGCAGTGAAGACAGGGGGCACGAGCAGTTCTTC.